What follows describes a single T cell receptor (beta chain). Its antigen is as yet unknown. Primers: 60 Vbeta forward and 13 Jbeta reverse. Profiling relied on immunoSEQ multiplex PCR, and the TCRdb table lists in-frame clones only, not all of them. This sample contains 95,000 to 150,000 clones. Germline loops: CDR1 LNHDA, CDR2 SQIVND (reference sequence). There are 16 residues in the CDR3. The V gene end was trimmed by 5 bases and the J gene end by 1 base; junction bases not matched to a gene: 6. The data stem from a study of cytomegalovirus exposure and HLA in healthy donors. The study's findings and limits: Researchers reportedly found TCR beta sequences accurately predicted most subjects' HLA-A and HLA-B alleles.

Sequencing input: PBMCs. The sequence came from a man aged 40-50 years in good health and CMV-seronegative. The V gene is TRBV19, the J gene TRBJ1-5; TRBD1 aligns across 9 bases. The CDR3 sequence: CASSYTGGISNQPQHF. The CDR3 DNA is TGTGCCAGTAGTTATACAGGGGGCATCAGCAATCAGCCCCAGCATTTT.